The 10 T cell receptor beta chains presented below share a single source sample, sequenced in a study of control samples from healthy donors and cancer patients. The data were produced by immunoSEQ multiplex PCR, yet TCRdb's version contains in-frame clones alone and is incomplete. The repertoire holds about 80,000 clones, 75% to 85% seen once, with 11% in the top ten. Sequencing used PBMCs. The receptors originated from a man in his sixties with head and neck cancer.

This clone has a single count. The V and J genes are TRBV25-1 and TRBJ1-3; D unclear. V lost 0 bases, J lost 8 bases, and 14 bases lay in between. Germline V gene sequence: CDR1 MGHDK, CDR2 SYGVNS. This CDR3 has 15 amino acids. CDR3 region: CASSEYGPRVDTIYF. The DNA for the CDR3 is TGTGCCAGCAGTGAATATGGCCCGCGGGTGGACACCATATATTTT.

This clone was counted a few times. The chain combines TRBV5-5 with TRBJ1-6, with D possibly being TRBD1 (5 bases). The germline V gene has CDR1 SGHKS and CDR2 YYEKEE (reference sequence). The V end lost 2 bases, the J end lost 3 bases, and 18 bases lay between the germline ends. There are 18 residues in the CDR3. For the CDR3, the DNA is TGTGCCAGCAGCTTCGCGACAGCCGGCTTAAGCTATAATTCACCCCTCCACTTT. Translation gives CASSFATAGLSYNSPLHF.

The CDR3 DNA follows: TGTGCCAGCAGTGACTCAACTAGCGGGAGCAATGAGCAGTTCTTC. Translation: CASSDSTSGSNEQFF. The rearrangement links TRBV6-4 to TRBJ2-1, with TRBD2 identical over 11 bases. The CDR3 length is 15 residues. The V gene end was trimmed by 0 bases and the J gene end by 6 bases; junction bases not matched to a gene: 1. Germline CDR1 is MRHNA and CDR2 is SNTAGT.

The table lists this clone with a count of one. The chain combines TRBV5-1 with TRBJ2-5; tentatively, D is TRBD1 or TRBD2 (5 bases each). The length of the CDR3 is 14 residues. Trimming stripped 10 bases from V and 5 bases from J, with 21 bases between. Germline V gene sequence: CDR1 SGHRS, CDR2 YFSETQ. CDR3 nucleotide sequence: TGCGCCTCCAGCCGGAGCTCCGGGGCGGAGACCCAGTACTTC. Protein product: CASSRSSGAETQYF.

In its sample, this clone was seen a few times. The chain recombines TRBV10-2 with TRBJ1-5, with D unclear. Trimming removed 9 bases from V and 1 base from J, with 13 bases in between. In germline, CDR1 is WSHSY, CDR2 SAAADI. The CDR3 length is 14 residues. The CDR3 loop is CASQSTQSNQPQHF. The CDR3 DNA follows: TGCGCCAGTCAATCGACACAGAGCAATCAGCCCCAGCATTTT.

The chain joins TRBV18 to TRBJ1-6; D is undetermined. Germline loops: CDR1 KGHSH, CDR2 LQKENI. V lost 2 bases and J 7 bases, leaving 12 bases between the germline ends. CDR3 length: 15 residues. The CDR3 DNA reads TGTGCCAGCTCACCAAACCAGCGAGAGAATTCACCCCTCCACTTT. This sequence encodes CASSPNQRENSPLHF. The entire variable domain, with the rest obtained from reference TRBV18 and TRBJ1-6, is as follows: NAGVMQNPRHLVRRRGQEARLRCSPMKGHSHVYWYRQLPEEGLKFMVYLQKENIIDESGMPKERFSAEFPKEGPSILRIQQVVRGDSAAYFCASSPNQRENSPLHFGNGTRLTVT.

This sequence joins TRBV30 and TRBJ1-1; unclear D gene. CDR3 length equals 13 residues. Germline V gives CDR1 GTSNPN, CDR2 SVGIG (reference sequence). V lost 3 bases and J lost 1, with 9 bases in between. The CDR3 region is CAWSAHENTEAFF. The CDR3 bases are TGTGCCTGGAGCGCCCACGAGAACACTGAAGCTTTCTTT.

This chain connects TRBV28 to TRBJ2-2; D gene ambiguous. V lost 8 bases, J lost 3 bases, and 4 bases lay in between. CDR3 length: 11 residues. CDR1 MDHEN and CDR2 SYDVKM come from the germline V gene. The CDR3 protein is CASQYTGELFF. DNA for the CDR3: TGTGCCAGCCAATACACCGGGGAGCTGTTTTTT.

V gene TRBV27 combines with J gene TRBJ2-7; D tentatively fits TRBD1 or TRBD2 (5 bases each). The germline CDR1 and CDR2 sequences are MNHEY and SMNVEV (reference sequence). V was trimmed by 2 bases and J by 0 bases, leaving 11 bases between them. This CDR3 region has 15 residues. CDR3 amino acids: CASSLRGRSSYEQYF. CDR3 sequence (DNA): TGTGCCAGCAGTTTACGGGGACGGAGCTCCTACGAGCAGTACTTC.

The chain is built from TRBV28 and TRBJ1-2; TRBD1 aligns across 7 bases. The CDR3 covers 14 residues. V shed 6 bases and J 4 bases; nucleotides not matched to a gene: 8. The germline V gene encodes CDR1 MDHEN and CDR2 SYDVKM. In DNA form, the CDR3 reads TGTGCCAGCAGCATTCCCGGGACAGCCTATGGCTACACCTTC. This translates into CASSIPGTAYGYTF.